The clone carrying this T cell receptor (beta chain) was counted a single time. As yet, its antigen is unknown. Time point meaning: baseline, week 1 (first vaccination visit). As to treatment: pre-vaccination baseline after standard-of-care therapy. New IDH1-mutant, ATRX-lost WHO grade 3 or 4 astrocytomas occurred in donors. This sample was included in a study of a mutant IDH1 vaccine in newly diagnosed glioma. For the study at large: Every participant had undergone radiotherapy, temozolomide, or both before, and most underwent both. Study-wide results and limits: Variations in leading peripheral T cell clonotypes appeared to have no connection with pseudoprogression. Immune responses induced by the vaccine were seen in about 93% of patients, spanning multiple MHC alleles.

The germline CDR1 and CDR2 sequences are MNHEY and SVGAGI. This CDR3 region has 11 residues. With V trimmed by 6 bases and J by 12 bases, 2 bases remained unmatched. Only in-frame clones appear in the TCRdb table, and some are missing; sequencing was by immunoSEQ multiplex PCR. The sample includes nearly 15,000 clones, 80% to 90% of them seen just once. The origin of this receptor is a woman in her thirties or forties with glioma. Some clones in this sample may be carry-over from other donors' samples. This chain links TRBV6-5 with TRBJ1-6; the match to TRBD1 covers 7 bases. Specimen: PBMCs, collected from a glioma patient treated with radiotherapy, temozolomide or both. In nucleotides, the CDR3 is TGTGCCAGCAGGAACAGGGGACCCCTCCACTTT. Translation: CASRNRGPLHF.